The clone carrying this T cell receptor beta chain has only a few counts. Its antigen is still unknown. The CDR3 is 13 amino acids. Between the trimmed V and J ends, which lost 2 bases and 6 bases, there was a span of 10 bases. The germline V gene has CDR1 SGHTA and CDR2 FQGTGA. This entry belongs to a study of blood T cells in healthy people across ages. Study findings and constraints: Expanded clonotype changes were possibly confounded by unknown donor CMV status.

A J-beta primer mix and a sample-barcoded 5' primer were used in a second PCR of roughly 6 to 12 cycles. Each cDNA molecule received a tag from a template-switch adaptor that had 12 random nucleotides. Each sample yielded at least 2.5 million CDR3-containing paired-end reads. One entry per CDR3 protein, called by TCRdb with MiXCR from the 5' RACE reads. The table includes roughly 1.9 million distinct CDR3 sequences, approximately 39% detected once. The sample taken for sequencing was blood. The V and J genes are TRBV7-3 and TRBJ1-2; D may be TRBD1 (6 bases). The sequence was obtained from a human donor in good health. This chain's CDR3 is CASSLFTGNGYTF. The CDR3 DNA sequence: TGTGCCAGCAGCTTATTCACAGGGAATGGCTACACCTTC.